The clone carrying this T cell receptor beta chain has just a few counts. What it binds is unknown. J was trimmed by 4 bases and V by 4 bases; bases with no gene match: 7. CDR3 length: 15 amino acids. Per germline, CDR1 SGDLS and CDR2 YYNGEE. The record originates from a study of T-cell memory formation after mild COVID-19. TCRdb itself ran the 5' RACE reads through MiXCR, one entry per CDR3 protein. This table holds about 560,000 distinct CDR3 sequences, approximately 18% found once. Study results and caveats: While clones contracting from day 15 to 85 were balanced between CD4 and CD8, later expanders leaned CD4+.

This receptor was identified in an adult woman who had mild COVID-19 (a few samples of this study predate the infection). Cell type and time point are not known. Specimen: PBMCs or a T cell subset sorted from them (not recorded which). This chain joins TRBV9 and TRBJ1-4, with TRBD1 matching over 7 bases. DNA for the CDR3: TGTGCCAGCAGCCCTCACGGGACAGTTAATGAAAAACTGTTTTTT. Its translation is CASSPHGTVNEKLFF.